This T cell receptor (beta chain) was sequenced in a study of cytomegalovirus exposure and HLA in healthy donors. TCRdb keeps only in-frame clones here, not all; method: immunoSEQ multiplex PCR. The top ten hold approximately 1.3% of the sample, which has 95,000 to 150,000 clones, about 93% seen once. The CDR3 totals 16 residues. The J segment lost 5 bases and the V segment lost 3 bases, leaving 5 bases of the junction unmatched. The germline CDR1 and CDR2 sequences are SEHNR and FQNEAQ (reference sequence). The genes are TRBV7-9 and TRBJ2-7; 15 bases align to TRBD2. The sequence derives from a woman aged 18-35 years in good health and CMV-seronegative. What was sequenced was PBMCs. DNA of the CDR3: TGTGCCAGCAGCTTTGACGGACTAGCGGGAGGGGACGAGCAGTACTTC. This gives the protein CASSFDGLAGGDEQYF.